A single sample gave rise to the 23 T cell receptor beta chains below, sequenced in a study of blood T cell repertoires in COVID-19. Here immunoSEQ multiplex PCR was the method, and the copy in TCRdb shows in-frame clones only, minus some. The sample includes about 110,000 clones, about 79% of them seen just once. Sequencing input: peripheral blood. The receptors stem from a man at least 80 years old with COVID-19, enrolled during active disease.

The chain uses TRBV30 and TRBJ1-1, with 9 bases fitting TRBD1. V dropped 3 bases and J dropped 3; count of bases not matched to a gene: 8. The germline V gene has CDR1 GTSNPN and CDR2 SVGIG (reference sequence). The CDR3 runs 15 residues. The CDR3 region is CAWSGDRARHTEAFF. For the CDR3, the DNA is TGTGCCTGGAGCGGGGACAGGGCGAGGCACACTGAAGCTTTCTTT. The complete variable domain, with remaining parts taken from reference TRBV30 and TRBJ1-1, reads SQTIHQWPATLVQPVGSPLSLECTVEGTSNPNLYWYRQAAGRGLQLLFYSVGIGQISSEVPQNLSASRPQDRQFILSSKKLLLSDSGFYLCAWSGDRARHTEAFFGQGTRLTVV.

This chain uses TRBV2 with TRBJ2-3; weak D call: TRBD1 (6 bases). Per germline, CDR1 SNHLY and CDR2 FYNNEI. Trimming took 4 bases from V and 0 from J, leaving 14 bases between them. There are 16 residues in the CDR3. The CDR3 sequence: CASSVSRGPSTDTQYF. Here the CDR3 DNA reads TGTGCCAGCAGTGTGAGCAGGGGTCCAAGCACAGATACGCAGTATTTT.

V and J are TRBV7-2 and TRBJ2-1; 9 bases fit TRBD2. Germline V gene sequence: CDR1 SGHTA, CDR2 FQGNSA. With 0 bases clipped from V and 6 bases from J, the junction kept 3 bases outside the gene matches. This CDR3 has 15 residues. CDR3 in DNA: TGTGCCAGCAGCTTAGCGACTAGCGGACCCAATGAGCAGTTCTTC. Translating gives CASSLATSGPNEQFF.

This clone has only one observation. The CDR3 DNA is TGTGCCAGCAGTGAAGTCCTTGGGGGGGCGCAGGGTCAGCCCCAGCATTTT. Protein product: CASSEVLGGAQGQPQHF. The V and J genes are TRBV6-1 and TRBJ1-5; perhaps TRBD1 as D (6 bases). V gave up 1 base and J gave up 6 bases, with 19 bases separating them. There are 17 residues in the CDR3. CDR1 is MNHNS and CDR2 is SASEGT in the germline V gene.

This chain links TRBV9 with TRBJ2-5; TRBD2 agrees at 7 bases. The trim removed 0 bases at V and 1 base at J, leaving 3 bases unmatched. The CDR3 consists of 15 residues. Germline CDR1 is SGDLS and CDR2 is YYNGEE. The CDR3 loop is CASSVEGGSQETQYF. DNA of the CDR3: TGTGCCAGCAGCGTAGAGGGCGGGAGCCAAGAGACCCAGTACTTC.

The chain recombines TRBV6-5 with TRBJ2-5, with 7 bases matching TRBD1. Germline V gene lookup returns CDR1 MNHEY and CDR2 SVGAGI. The CDR3 runs 15 residues. J was trimmed by 5 bases and V by 7 bases; bases with no gene match: 13. CDR3: CASNLGQVWGETQYF. In DNA, the CDR3 is TGTGCCAGCAACCTTGGACAGGTCTGGGGGGAGACCCAGTACTTC.

The chain joins TRBV18 to TRBJ2-7; D possibly corresponds to TRBD1 (8 bases). Trimming left V 5 bases short and J 4 bases short, with 18 bases between. The V gene's germline CDR1 is KGHSH and CDR2 LQKENI. CDR3 length: 15 amino acids. For the CDR3, the DNA is TGTGCCAGCTCAATTTTACAGGGGGGGTCTTACGAGCAGTACTTC. It encodes CASSILQGGSYEQYF. Full variable domain (missing parts from reference TRBV18 and TRBJ2-7): NAGVMQNPRHLVRRRGQEARLRCSPMKGHSHVYWYRQLPEEGLKFMVYLQKENIIDESGMPKERFSAEFPKEGPSILRIQQVVRGDSAAYFCASSILQGGSYEQYFGPGTRLTVT.

V is TRBV4-3 and J is TRBJ2-3, with 7 bases fitting TRBD2. The CDR3 is 15 amino acids. Germline-derived CDR1 and CDR2 are LGHNA and YSLEER. V was pared by 0 bases and J by 5 bases, with 5 bases of the junction left unmatched. CDR3 loop: CASSQEGREGDTQYF. The CDR3 coding sequence is TGCGCCAGCAGCCAAGAAGGGAGGGAAGGAGATACGCAGTATTTT.

CDR3: CASSGGGVETQYF. DNA of the CDR3: TGCGCCAGCAGCGGGGGAGGGGTTGAGACCCAGTACTTC. V and J are TRBV5-1 and TRBJ2-5; the match to TRBD2 covers 7 bases. Looked up from germline, CDR1 is SGHRS and CDR2 is YFSETQ. J lost 5 bases, V lost 4 bases, and 5 bases had no gene match. The CDR3 contains 13 residues.

The chain links TRBV5-1 to TRBJ1-4, with a possible D match to TRBD1 (5 bases). Germline V gives CDR1 SGHRS, CDR2 YFSETQ. CDR3 size: 15 residues. V was pared by 4 bases and J by 7 bases, with 17 bases between. CDR3 sequence (DNA): TGCGCCAGCAGCCGCTACGGGGGGGTCGGTGAAAAACTGTTTTTT. Its translation is CASSRYGGVGEKLFF.

J is TRBJ2-7 and V is TRBV19; TRBD2 matches 13 bases. The CDR3 consists of 15 residues. V gave up 3 bases and J gave up 7 bases; unmatched junction bases: 6. Germline V gene sequence: CDR1 LNHDA, CDR2 SQIVND (reference sequence). CDR3 sequence (DNA): TGTGCCAGTAGTATCCTCGGACTAGCGGGAGATGAGCAGTACTTC. Translated, it gives CASSILGLAGDEQYF.

CDR3 loop: CAWIGLRGTAYNEQFF. CDR3 nucleotides: TGTGCCTGGATAGGGTTGAGGGGGACGGCCTACAATGAGCAGTTCTTC. This chain connects TRBV30 to TRBJ2-1; D is possibly TRBD1 (6 bases). In germline, CDR1 is GTSNPN, CDR2 SVGIG (reference sequence). Trimming removed 4 bases at V and 2 bases at J, with 18 bases between. This CDR3 comprises 16 residues.

CDR3 DNA: TGTGCCAGTAGTACCGTGGGACTAGCGGGAAGAGAGGAGACCCAGTACTTC. Residues: CASSTVGLAGREETQYF. V gene TRBV19 combines with J gene TRBJ2-5; TRBD2 agrees at 13 bases. This CDR3 spans 17 amino acids. V lost 4 bases, J lost 5 bases, and 10 bases stayed unmatched. Germline V gives CDR1 LNHDA, CDR2 SQIVND (reference sequence).

V usage is TRBV28 and J usage is TRBJ1-6; D gene uncertain. The CDR3 runs to 16 residues. Germline CDR1 and CDR2: MDHEN and SYDVKM. Trimming took off 6 bases at V and 0 bases at J, with 12 bases between the two ends. The CDR3 spells CASSLEGFSYNSPLHF. CDR3 DNA sequence: TGTGCCAGCAGCCTAGAAGGTTTCTCCTATAATTCACCCCTCCACTTT. Full variable domain (rest looked up from reference TRBV28 and TRBJ1-6): DVKVTQSSRYLVKRTGEKVFLECVQDMDHENMFWYRQDPGLGLRLIYFSYDVKMKEKGDIPEGYSVSREKKERFSLILESASTNQTSMYLCASSLEGFSYNSPLHFGNGTRLTVT.

Of note for this clone: The same CDR3 can be traced to other DNA sequences in this sample. This chain links TRBV28 with TRBJ1-2, with D possibly being TRBD1 (5 bases). The V end lost 1 base, the J end lost 1 base, and 7 bases lay between the germline ends. The CDR3 contains 14 residues. Germline V lookup: CDR1 MDHEN, CDR2 SYDVKM. The CDR3 loop reads CASSLSDSNYGYTF. The CDR3 bases are TGTGCCAGCAGTTTATCCGACAGTAACTATGGCTACACCTTC.

The rearrangement uses TRBV27 and TRBJ1-2, with TRBD1 matching 7 bases. Germline-derived CDR1 and CDR2 are MNHEY and SMNVEV (reference sequence). CDR3 length: 13 residues. The J segment lost 4 bases and the V segment lost 8 bases, leaving 7 bases of the junction unmatched. The CDR3 sequence: CASGDRAGYGYTF. As DNA, the CDR3 is TGTGCCAGCGGAGACAGGGCCGGCTATGGCTACACCTTC.

The CDR3 coding sequence is TGTGCCAGCAACCAGAAGGAGGTTGAGCAGTTCTTC. It translates to CASNQKEVEQFF. The rearrangement uses TRBV28 and TRBJ2-1; maybe TRBD2 (5 bases). The CDR3 contains 12 residues. V was shortened by 7 bases and J by 9 bases, with 13 bases between the two germline ends. CDR1 MDHEN and CDR2 SYDVKM come from the germline V gene.

This chain uses TRBV9 with TRBJ2-3, with 12 bases matching TRBD2. V shed 4 bases, J shed 0 bases, and the junction held 3 bases outside the gene matches. There are 16 residues in the CDR3. Germline V gene data show CDR1 as SGDLS and CDR2 as YYNGEE. The CDR3 reads CASSKGTSGSTDTQYF. CDR3 nucleotide sequence: TGTGCCAGCAGCAAAGGGACTAGCGGGAGCACAGATACGCAGTATTTT.

The chain uses TRBV28 and TRBJ1-2, with 7 nucleotides matching TRBD1. The CDR3 extends over 14 amino acids. Germline V gene data show CDR1 as MDHEN and CDR2 as SYDVKM. The J segment lost 6 bases and the V segment lost 7 bases, leaving 11 bases of the junction unmatched. CDR3 DNA sequence: TGTGCCAGCAACCGTGAAGGGACAGTTCATGGCTACACCTTC. Translating gives CASNREGTVHGYTF.

This clone has only one observation. The rearrangement links TRBV10-3 to TRBJ1-2; D is uncertain. This CDR3 comprises 12 residues. Germline V gives CDR1 ENHRY, CDR2 SYGVKD. V dropped 2 bases and J dropped 8 bases, with 9 bases sitting between them. As DNA, the CDR3 is TGTGCCATCAGTGAGCGGGAACAGGGCTACACCTTC. The encoded protein is CAISEREQGYTF.

This chain links TRBV5-1 with TRBJ1-5, with 9 bases lining up with TRBD1. The germline V gene has CDR1 SGHRS and CDR2 YFSETQ. Trimming removed 2 bases from V and 6 bases from J; junction bases left unmatched: 3. The CDR3 contains 14 residues. In DNA, the CDR3 is TGCGCCAGCAGCTTTACAGGGGGCGGTCAGCCCCAGCATTTT. Its protein product is CASSFTGGGQPQHF.

The rearrangement uses TRBV6-4 and TRBJ2-3, with D maybe TRBD2 (6 bases). Per germline, CDR1 MRHNA and CDR2 SNTAGT. The V and J ends lost 5 bases and 5 bases respectively, with 11 bases between them. The CDR3 is 13 amino acids. The CDR3 DNA reads as TGTGCCAGCAGTAGGCAGGGAGGAGATACGCAGTATTTT. Its translation: CASSRQGGDTQYF.

This clone was detected a few times. The gene calls are TRBV6-5 and TRBJ2-1, with TRBD1 matching 9 bases. V lost 6 bases, J lost 9 bases, and 9 bases stayed unmatched. CDR1 MNHEY and CDR2 SVGAGI come from the germline V gene. This CDR3 has 14 amino acids. CDR3 nucleotide sequence: TGTGCCAGCAGGGTTGGACAGGGGTTCAGTGAGCAGTTCTTC. It specifies CASRVGQGFSEQFF.